The following is a TCR beta chain sequence with its context. Its antigen is unknown. Generated by immunoSEQ multiplex PCR, the TCRdb table keeps only in-frame clones and is missing some. The repertoire includes 35,000 to 45,000 clones, about 86% of them detected once, and 21% sits in the top ten. The CDR3 sequence is 15 residues long. With 4 bases removed from V and 7 bases from J, the gap between germline ends came to 19 bases. Germline V gene sequence: CDR1 MGHRA, CDR2 YSYEKL. This entry belongs to a study of OX40 agonist ivuxolimab in advanced cancers. Findings and limits, study-wide: At doses 0.1 to 3.0 mg/kg, CD4+ and CD8+ clones expanded.

The V call is TRBV4-1, the J call TRBJ1-2; possible D gene TRBD1, 6 bases. The source is an adult with an advanced solid tumor such as melanoma, head and neck, liver or kidney cancer. Material: CD4+ or CD8+ T cells sorted from blood, obtained in a trial of the OX40 agonist ivuxolimab. In DNA, the CDR3 is TGCGCCAGCAGCCCGCGACAGGTAGGGGGATCTGGCTACACCTTC. Translating it yields CASSPRQVGGSGYTF.